One sample yielded the 31 T cell receptor beta chains listed below, sequenced in a study of cytomegalovirus exposure and HLA in healthy donors. The method was immunoSEQ multiplex PCR; TCRdb's version includes in-frame clones alone and lacks a portion of them. The data hold more than 50,000 clones, with over 90% observed a single time. The material sequenced was PBMCs. These receptors were taken from a man aged 18 to 30 in good health and CMV-seronegative.

This clone was seen once. V is TRBV10-3 and J is TRBJ1-1; 7 bases are shared with TRBD1. This CDR3 has 13 amino acids. V was clipped by 10 bases and J by 6 bases; unmatched bases: 11. Germline lookup yields CDR1 ENHRY and CDR2 SYGVKD. The CDR3 here is CATTQGLVSEAFF. The CDR3 region has the DNA TGTGCCACGACACAGGGGCTGGTCTCTGAAGCTTTCTTT.

The count of this clone is one. The chain recombines TRBV13 with TRBJ2-1; the match to TRBD1 covers 8 bases. The trim removed 5 bases at V and 0 bases at J, leaving 12 bases unmatched. Germline V gene data show CDR1 as PRHDT and CDR2 as FYEKMQ (reference sequence). The CDR3 is 18 residues long. CDR3 region: CASSPSTGDDPSYNEQFF. DNA for the CDR3: TGTGCCAGCAGCCCGTCGACAGGGGACGACCCCTCCTACAATGAGCAGTTCTTC.

V is TRBV19 and J is TRBJ1-1; no clear D. With 8 bases removed from V and 6 bases from J, the gap between germline ends came to 19 bases. Germline CDR1 and CDR2: LNHDA and SQIVND (reference sequence). CDR3 length: 14 residues. CDR3 residues: CASGFGSERAEAFF. The DNA for the CDR3 is TGTGCCAGTGGCTTCGGTTCAGAGCGGGCTGAAGCTTTCTTT.

The rearrangement links TRBV11-2 to TRBJ2-1, with TRBD2 matching 11 bases. The junction had 2 bases not matched to a gene; V was cut back by 0 bases and J by 7 bases. The CDR3 has 15 amino acids. Germline V gene lookup returns CDR1 SGHAT and CDR2 FQNNGV. CDR3 sequence (DNA): TGTGCCAGCAGCTTAGAACTAGCGGGAGCGAATGAGCAGTTCTTC. Protein product: CASSLELAGANEQFF.

The chain employs TRBV11-2 and TRBJ1-4; D ambiguous. The CDR3 length is 13 residues. Trimming took off 3 bases at V and 12 bases at J, with 14 bases between the two ends. Per the germline V gene, CDR1 is SGHAT and CDR2 is FQNNGV. The CDR3 DNA follows: TGTGCCAGCAGCTTCCCTTCCTCGGCGGAACTGTTTTTT. Protein product: CASSFPSSAELFF.

For the CDR3, the DNA is TGTGCCAGCAGCTGGGCGGGAAGAGCGGGAGACGAGCAGTACTTC. Its protein is CASSWAGRAGDEQYF. This chain joins TRBV25-1 and TRBJ2-7, with TRBD2 matching 8 bases. Germline V gives CDR1 MGHDK, CDR2 SYGVNS. The CDR3 consists of 15 residues. Losses at the gene ends were 6 bases for V and 5 bases for J; bases not matched to a gene: 12.

The gene calls are TRBV27 and TRBJ2-5; 7 positions match TRBD1. V shed 5 bases, J shed 5 bases, and the junction held 5 bases outside the gene matches. Germline V CDR1 and CDR2: MNHEY, SMNVEV (reference sequence). The CDR3 totals 13 residues. The CDR3 loop is CASSATGSETQYF. CDR3 coding DNA: TGTGCCAGCAGTGCGACAGGGTCCGAGACCCAGTACTTC.

The V call is TRBV10-3, the J call TRBJ2-2; no firm D call. This CDR3 spans 13 amino acids. Germline assignment: CDR1 ENHRY and CDR2 SYGVKD. Trimming removed 10 bases at V and 0 bases at J, with 9 bases between. Here the CDR3 DNA reads TGTGCCACTTCCGGTTCGAACACCGGGGAGCTGTTTTTT. Translation gives CATSGSNTGELFF.

The chain recombines TRBV29-1 with TRBJ2-3; the match to TRBD2 covers 12 bases. The CDR3 spans 16 residues. Germline assignment: CDR1 SQVTM and CDR2 ANQGSEA. The trim removed 1 base at V and 4 bases at J, leaving 6 bases unmatched. This chain's CDR3 is CSVEGTSGTPPDTQYF. CDR3 bases: TGCAGCGTTGAAGGGACTAGCGGGACCCCCCCAGATACGCAGTATTTT.

This clone has more than one count but fewer than ten. The gene calls are TRBV10-2 and TRBJ2-3; TRBD2 matches at 8 bases. Germline assignment: CDR1 WSHSY and CDR2 SAAADI. V trimming: 0 bases; J trimming: 4 bases; junction bases outside the gene matches: 9. CDR3 length: 17 amino acids. The CDR3 sequence is CASSESTSSGLSDTQYF. The CDR3 DNA reads as TGCGCCAGCAGTGAGTCGACGTCTAGCGGGCTTTCAGATACGCAGTATTTT.

The chain combines TRBV9 with TRBJ2-1; the D is unclear. The CDR3 loop spans 15 amino acids. Germline CDR1 is SGDLS and CDR2 is YYNGEE. Trimming pared 0 bases from V and 1 base from J, leaving 8 bases between. CDR3 DNA: TGTGCCAGCAGCGTAGCGGCACTATCCTACAATGAGCAGTTCTTC. Encoded protein: CASSVAALSYNEQFF.

The J gene is TRBJ2-7, the V gene TRBV11-3, with 8 bases lining up with TRBD2. This CDR3 contains 17 residues. Germline V gene data show CDR1 as SGHNT and CDR2 as YENEEA. The junction had 12 bases not matched to a gene; V was cut back by 4 bases and J by 1 base. The CDR3 loop is CASSSSPGGELSYEQYF. CDR3 nucleotides: TGTGCCAGCAGCTCATCCCCCGGGGGGGAACTATCCTACGAGCAGTACTTC. Together with reference TRBV11-3 and TRBJ2-7, the CDR3 gives the full variable domain: EAGVVQSPRYKIIEKKQPVAFWCNPISGHNTLYWYLQNLGQGPELLIRYENEEAVDDSQLPKDRFSAERLKGVDSTLKIQPAELGDSAVYLCASSSSPGGELSYEQYFGPGTRLTVT.

The rearrangement uses TRBV30 and TRBJ1-1, with D unresolved. V was trimmed by 6 bases and J by 1 base, leaving 6 bases between them. CDR3 length: 11 residues. Germline V CDR1 and CDR2: GTSNPN, SVGIG (reference sequence). The CDR3 reads CACRGNTEAFF. CDR3 bases: TGTGCCTGCCGGGGGAACACTGAAGCTTTCTTT. The full variable domain, its missing parts supplied by reference TRBV30 and TRBJ1-1, is SQTIHQWPATLVQPVGSPLSLECTVEGTSNPNLYWYRQAAGRGLQLLFYSVGIGQISSEVPQNLSASRPQDRQFILSSKKLLLSDSGFYLCACRGNTEAFFGQGTRLTVV.

The rearrangement joins TRBV12-5 to TRBJ1-4; no clear D. V dropped 1 base and J dropped 11 bases, with 11 bases sitting between them. Germline CDR1 is LGHNT and CDR2 is FRNRAP. CDR3 length: 13 amino acids. CDR3 nucleotides: TGTGCTAGTGGTTTGGGAGACGGGAGGAAACTGTTTTTT. Amino acids: CASGLGDGRKLFF.

The chain has TRBV7-2 and TRBJ2-7; 9 nucleotides line up with TRBD1. The CDR3 sequence is 15 residues long. The germline gives CDR1 SGHTA, CDR2 FQGNSA. V shed 4 bases and J 3 bases; nucleotides not matched to a gene: 7. CDR3 region: CASSYSGTGSYEQYF. Here the CDR3 DNA reads TGTGCCAGCAGCTACTCCGGGACAGGGAGCTACGAGCAGTACTTC. Full variable domain (rest looked up from reference TRBV7-2 and TRBJ2-7): GAGVSQSPSNKVTEKGKDVELRCDPISGHTALYWYRQSLGQGLEFLIYFQGNSAPDKSGLPSDRFSAERTGGSVSTLTIQRTQQEDSAVYLCASSYSGTGSYEQYFGPGTRLTVT.

This rearrangement joins TRBV27 to TRBJ2-5, with 16 bases matching TRBD2. The CDR3 extends over 16 amino acids. Germline values: CDR1 MNHEY, CDR2 SMNVEV (reference sequence). V was pared by 6 bases and J by 2 bases, with 3 bases of the junction left unmatched. The DNA for the CDR3 is TGTGCCAGCAGCCCGGGACTAGCGGGAGGGCAAGAGACCCAGTACTTC. Protein product: CASSPGLAGGQETQYF.

The chain links TRBV5-6 to TRBJ1-5; 10 bases agree with TRBD1. The trim removed 3 bases at V and 7 bases at J, leaving 7 bases unmatched. This CDR3 has 15 residues. CDR1 and CDR2 from the germline V gene are SGHDT and YYEEEE. CDR3 nucleotide sequence: TGTGCCAGCAGCTCCAGGACAGGGGGGCCCCAGCCCCAGCATTTT. Its translation: CASSSRTGGPQPQHF.

As for this clone: One end of the junction is discordant with germline, which a read error may explain. V and J are TRBV5-5 and TRBJ2-1; 7 bases agree with TRBD1. CDR1 is SGHKS and CDR2 is YYEKEE in the germline V gene (reference sequence). The CDR3 runs 12 residues. The CDR3 is CASSSRGLEWVF. CDR3 coding DNA: TGTGCCAGCAGTAGTAGGGGGCTTGAGTGGGTCTTC.

The rearrangement joins TRBV6-1 to TRBJ1-1; the D gene is possibly TRBD1 (6 bases). The V end lost 4 bases, the J end lost 4 bases, and 19 bases lay between the germline ends. The length of the CDR3 is 16 residues. Germline loops: CDR1 MNHNS, CDR2 SASEGT. The CDR3 spells CASSAKTGSSGTEAFF. CDR3 DNA: TGTGCCAGCAGTGCGAAGACAGGCTCATCGGGCACTGAAGCTTTCTTT.

The chain couples TRBV5-6 to TRBJ1-5; possibly TRBD1 for D (6 bases). Germline values: CDR1 SGHDT, CDR2 YYEEEE. Deletions cut 3 bases from V and 4 bases from J, with 14 bases between. The CDR3 is 15 amino acids. CDR3 bases: TGTGCCAGCAGCTCCTTAGGGGGGGTTAATCAGCCCCAGCATTTT. Translating gives CASSSLGGVNQPQHF.

The table lists this clone with a count of one. This chain connects TRBV7-3 to TRBJ2-1; D gene ambiguous. CDR1 is SGHTA and CDR2 is FQGTGA in the germline V gene. V was pared by 3 bases and J by 6 bases, with 15 bases between. This CDR3 contains 15 residues. Here the CDR3 DNA reads TGTGCCAGCAGCTTGGATTTGGGCCCTCGCAATGAGCAGTTCTTC. Its translation: CASSLDLGPRNEQFF.

Only one count was recorded for this clone. V is TRBV2 and J is TRBJ2-1; 9 bases fit TRBD2. The ends lost 1 base at V and 8 bases at J; junction bases unmatched: 6. From germline, CDR1 is SNHLY and CDR2 FYNNEI. The CDR3 has 15 residues. This CDR3 reads CASSEGTSGYDEQFF. In DNA form, the CDR3 reads TGTGCCAGCAGTGAAGGCACTAGCGGGTACGATGAGCAGTTCTTC. Complete variable domain (other parts from reference TRBV2 and TRBJ2-1): EPEVTQTPSHQVTQMGQEVILRCVPISNHLYFYWYRQILGQKVEFLVSFYNNEISEKSEIFDDQFSVERPDGSNFTLKIRSTKLEDSAMYFCASSEGTSGYDEQFFGPGTRLTVL.

The V call is TRBV4-3, the J call TRBJ2-7; a possible D gene is TRBD2 (5 bases). Trimming removed 4 bases at V and 1 base at J, with 14 bases between. CDR3 length: 15 amino acids. Germline V gives CDR1 LGHNA, CDR2 YSLEER. CDR3 sequence (DNA): TGCGCCAGCAGCCCAGACTGGGGAGCATCCTACGAGCAGTACTTC. Its protein is CASSPDWGASYEQYF.

The genes are TRBV14 and TRBJ2-7, with D maybe TRBD1 (6 bases). Trimming took off 3 bases at V and 2 bases at J, with 14 bases between the two ends. Germline loops: CDR1 SGHDN, CDR2 FVKESK. This CDR3 has 15 residues. The CDR3 here is CASSHLDGGTYEQYF. The CDR3 region has the DNA TGTGCCAGCAGCCATCTTGATGGGGGCACCTACGAGCAGTACTTC.

V is TRBV4-2 and J is TRBJ2-7; 8 positions match TRBD1. Germline V gives CDR1 LGHNA, CDR2 YNFKEQ. The CDR3 is 15 residues long. The J segment lost 2 bases and the V segment lost 2 bases, leaving 5 bases of the junction unmatched. The CDR3 nucleotides are TGTGCCAGCAGCCAAATGACAGGGGAGGCCTACGAGCAGTACTTC. Amino acids: CASSQMTGEAYEQYF.

This clone was seen a single time. This sequence joins TRBV7-3 and TRBJ2-7; possible D gene TRBD1, 6 bases. V was pared by 4 bases and J by 0 bases, with 19 bases between. The CDR3 is 17 amino acids. The germline CDR1 and CDR2 sequences are SGHTA and FQGTGA. The CDR3 bases are TGTGCCAGCAGCTCCCGATTAAACTTGGGACACTCCTACGAGCAGTACTTC. It specifies CASSSRLNLGHSYEQYF.

The V and J genes are TRBV6-5 and TRBJ2-7, with 8 bases matching TRBD1. Germline CDR1 and CDR2: MNHEY and SVGAGI. Unmatched junction bases numbered 9, after V lost 6 bases and J lost 2 bases. This CDR3 comprises 15 residues. CDR3 sequence: CASRDRTGPTYEQYF. CDR3 sequence (DNA): TGTGCCAGCAGGGACCGGACAGGGCCGACCTACGAGCAGTACTTC.

The J gene is TRBJ1-4, the V gene TRBV6-4, with 10 bases aligning to TRBD1. Germline V CDR1 and CDR2: MRHNA, SNTAGT. This CDR3 region has 17 residues. Trimming cost V 0 bases and J 7 bases; bases outside gene matches: 8. The chain's CDR3 is CASSDSRETGGCEKLFF. The DNA for the CDR3 is TGTGCCAGCAGTGACTCTAGGGAGACAGGGGGCTGTGAAAAACTGTTTTTT.

The J gene is TRBJ2-1, the V gene TRBV11-1; D is uncertain. The germline gives CDR1 SGHAT, CDR2 FQDESV (reference sequence). Trimming removed 0 bases at V and 2 bases at J, with 11 bases between. CDR3 size: 16 residues. The CDR3 DNA reads as TGTGCCAGCAGCTTAGCTGCCGATTCAGCCTACAATGAGCAGTTCTTC. Translating gives CASSLAADSAYNEQFF.

The V and J genes are TRBV28 and TRBJ1-4; D uncertain. The germline CDR1 and CDR2 sequences are MDHEN and SYDVKM. V lost 1 base and J lost 5, with 5 bases in between. The CDR3 spans 13 residues. The CDR3 loop is CASSLSLNEKLFF. The CDR3 nucleotides read TGTGCCAGCAGTTTATCCCTAAATGAAAAACTGTTTTTT.

The chain carries TRBV6-4 and TRBJ1-1; D gene uncertain. This CDR3 has 13 amino acids. Germline CDR1 reads MRHNA; CDR2 reads SNTAGT. Trimming took 0 bases from V and 4 from J, leaving 6 bases between them. This CDR3 is CASSDSPLTEAFF. CDR3 DNA: TGTGCCAGCAGTGACTCCCCTCTCACTGAAGCTTTCTTT.